The T cell receptor beta chain under discussion was sequenced for a study of cytomegalovirus exposure and HLA in healthy donors. Study information: Of all 360 or so donors who were genotyped, around 79% belonged to the Caucasian-associated ancestry cluster. Study conclusions and caveats: Available immune exposure information was restricted to CMV serostatus only. Data from an earlier analysis indicated that most TCR beta V segments were productive either about 87% or about 30% of the time.

The donors (healthy individuals) were bone marrow donors. The CDR3 covers 16 residues. V lost 4 bases and J lost 2; bases outside the gene matches: 9. The V gene's germline CDR1 is SGHNT and CDR2 YYREEE (reference sequence). Of note for this clone: Its target is unknown.

The primer mix had 60 Vbeta and 13 Jbeta primers. The method was immunoSEQ multiplex PCR; TCRdb's version includes in-frame clones alone and lacks a portion of them. The sample lists about 190,000 clones, roughly four fifths occurring once. Sequences were obtained from PBMCs. The chain links TRBV5-4 to TRBJ2-7; 10 nucleotides match TRBD1. The receptor comes from a young man in good health and CMV-seronegative. This chain's CDR3 is CASSPGTGAPAYEQYF. In DNA, the CDR3 is TGTGCCAGCAGCCCCGGGACAGGGGCACCCGCCTACGAGCAGTACTTC.